Following are 4 T cell receptor beta chains from one sample sequenced in a study of vaccination and CD4 T cells after COVID-19. The antigens of these receptors remain unknown. This sample's treatment: roughly ten-day PBMC culture with coronavirus spike peptide pools or control peptides (ViraFEST assay). The Oncomine TCR Beta short-read assay generated sequence data from the DNA of cultured CD4+ T cells. A single record per CDR3 protein comes from TCRdb applying MiXCR to the PCR reads. The table records approximately 15,000 distinct CDR3 sequences, about 48% of them present only once. The specimen was CD4+ T cells from blood, cultured in vitro. Every receptor here comes from a human donor who had recovered from COVID-19.

The V gene is TRBV2, the J gene TRBJ2-7, with 11 bases matching TRBD2. V gave up 3 bases and J gave up 7 bases; unmatched junction bases: 5. The CDR3 sequence is 14 residues long. The germline CDR1 and CDR2 sequences are SNHLY and FYNNEI. The CDR3 is CASSELLAGEEQYF. In DNA form, the CDR3 reads TGTGCCAGCAGTGAGTTACTAGCGGGGGAAGAGCAGTACTTC. Supplemented by reference TRBV2 and TRBJ2-7, the full variable domain reads EPEVTQTPSHQVTQMGQEVILRCVPISNHLYFYWYRQILGQKVEFLVSFYNNEISEKSEIFDDQFSVERPDGSNFTLKIRSTKLEDSAMYFCASSELLAGEEQYFGPGTRLTVT.

This clonotype has only a few counts. The chain has TRBV25-1 and TRBJ1-1; tentatively, D is TRBD1 (6 bases). Trimming cost V 3 bases and J 5 bases, with 13 bases left between them. There are 14 residues in the CDR3. Germline loops: CDR1 MGHDK, CDR2 SYGVNS. The CDR3 DNA reads as TGTGCCAGCAGTGATAGGGGGAGTGGTACTGAAGCTTTCTTT. Protein: CASSDRGSGTEAFF.

The chain joins TRBV6-1 to TRBJ1-1; 7 positions agree with TRBD1. The CDR3 sequence is 12 residues long. Germline V CDR1 and CDR2: MNHNS, SASEGT. V lost 6 bases to trimming and J lost 8 bases; unmatched junction nucleotides: 6. CDR3 nucleotide sequence: TGTGCCAGCAGAGCCCAGACAGGGGAAGCTTTCTTT. Its translation: CASRAQTGEAFF.

This sequence joins TRBV20-1 and TRBJ2-7; 7 nucleotides agree with TRBD2. CDR3 length equals 14 residues. Germline values: CDR1 DFQATT, CDR2 SNEGSKA (reference sequence). With V trimmed by 3 bases and J by 0 bases, 5 bases remained unmatched. The CDR3 nucleotides read TGCAGTGCTAGCGTTGGCGGGAGCTCCTACGAGCAGTACTTC. Translation: CSASVGGSSYEQYF.